The 28 T cell receptor beta chains reported below all come from one sample, sequenced in a study of cytomegalovirus exposure and HLA in healthy donors (dated by TCRdb to about 2017). Receptor libraries were prepared by the immunoSEQ multiplex PCR assay. For the multiplex PCR, a mixture combining 60 forward primers for TCR Vbeta segments and 13 reverse primers for TCR Jbeta segments was used. Drawn from immuneACCESS, this table holds only the in-frame rearrangements with V and J called that TCRdb kept. Clones are partly lost; checked studies trace under half to an unresolved V gene and leave the rest unexplained. Here the sample has approximately 120,000 clones; about 82% occur a single time. 1.5% to 2.5% of the sample belongs to the ten largest clones. The sample was PBMCs. These receptor sequences come from a man aged 50-59 years in good health and CMV-seronegative.

The CDR3 region is CASAKDRAGTEAFF. CDR3 bases: TGTGCCAGCGCCAAGGACAGGGCGGGGACTGAAGCTTTCTTT. This chain joins TRBV11-1 and TRBJ1-1, with TRBD1 matching over 8 bases. The CDR3 covers 14 residues. After removal of 8 bases from V and 5 bases from J, the junction contained 10 bases not matched to a gene. Germline-derived CDR1 and CDR2 are SGHAT and FQDESV (reference sequence).

This clone was picked up one time. The chain couples TRBV23-1 to TRBJ2-7, with D possibly TRBD1 on 6 matching bases. TRBV23-1 is treated as an ORF (open reading frame) with a function not yet certain. V gave up 3 bases and J gave up 6 bases, with 18 bases separating them. The CDR3 loop spans 15 amino acids. CDR3 in DNA: TGCGCCAGCAGTCATTCGGACAGCCCCCTTGGCGAGCAGTACTTC. This encodes CASSHSDSPLGEQYF.

This clone was seen only once. V is TRBV7-2 and J is TRBJ1-1; weak D call: TRBD1 (5 bases). CDR3 length: 14 amino acids. The germline gives CDR1 SGHTA, CDR2 FQGNSA. Trimming removed 6 bases at V and 4 bases at J, with 15 bases between. The CDR3 DNA sequence: TGTGCCAGCAGGGGGGGATCGGGGATCACTGAAGCTTTCTTT. It yields the protein CASRGGSGITEAFF.

J is TRBJ1-1 and V is TRBV28, with D perhaps TRBD1 (5 bases). Germline loops: CDR1 MDHEN, CDR2 SYDVKM. The V and J ends lost 5 bases and 1 base respectively, with 20 bases between them. This CDR3 region has 17 residues. The CDR3 sequence is CASSAAGGSWANTEAFF. For the CDR3, the DNA is TGTGCCAGCAGTGCAGCCGGGGGTTCGTGGGCGAACACTGAAGCTTTCTTT. The whole variable domain, remainder taken from reference TRBV28 and TRBJ1-1, is DVKVTQSSRYLVKRTGEKVFLECVQDMDHENMFWYRQDPGLGLRLIYFSYDVKMKEKGDIPEGYSVSREKKERFSLILESASTNQTSMYLCASSAAGGSWANTEAFFGQGTRLTVV.

This clone has only a few counts. V usage is TRBV27 and J usage is TRBJ1-1; maybe TRBD1 (6 bases). The V and J ends lost 9 bases and 6 bases respectively, with 23 bases between them. The CDR3 extends over 15 amino acids. Germline V gene data show CDR1 as MNHEY and CDR2 as SMNVEV (reference sequence). CDR3 nucleotides: TGTGCCAGTTCAAGGGGGGGGTCAAGGGGATCTGAAGCTTTCTTT. Its translation: CASSRGGSRGSEAFF.

This clone was detected only a few times. The chain links TRBV19 to TRBJ1-1; the match to TRBD1 covers 10 bases. Germline-derived CDR1 and CDR2 are LNHDA and SQIVND (reference sequence). The CDR3 consists of 18 residues. V shed 3 bases, J shed 3 bases, and the junction held 13 bases outside the gene matches. CDR3 protein: CASSIFVFGQGGYTEAFF. In DNA form, the CDR3 reads TGTGCCAGTAGTATCTTTGTGTTCGGACAGGGGGGGTACACTGAAGCTTTCTTT.

The rearrangement joins TRBV7-3 to TRBJ2-3; TRBD2 aligns across 7 bases. CDR1 and CDR2 (germline): SGHTA, FQGTGA. V gave up 5 bases and J gave up 2 bases; unmatched junction bases: 10. This CDR3 is built from 16 residues. The DNA for the CDR3 is TGTGCCAGCAGCCCCCAGTCAGCGGGGTACACAGATACGCAGTATTTT. Its protein is CASSPQSAGYTDTQYF.

This rearrangement joins TRBV9 to TRBJ2-1, with 15 bases aligning to TRBD2. CDR3 length: 17 amino acids. With 3 bases clipped from V and 2 bases from J, the junction kept 3 bases outside the gene matches. The germline V gene encodes CDR1 SGDLS and CDR2 YYNGEE. Here the CDR3 reads CASSAGLAGGTYNEQFF. The CDR3 region has the DNA TGTGCCAGCAGCGCGGGACTAGCGGGGGGCACCTACAATGAGCAGTTCTTC.

The V gene is TRBV29-1, the J gene TRBJ1-3, with 9 nucleotides matching TRBD1. The germline V gene has CDR1 SQVTM and CDR2 ANQGSEA. The junction had 3 bases not matched to a gene; V was cut back by 3 bases and J by 0 bases. This CDR3 has 15 amino acids. The CDR3 DNA reads TGCAGCGTTGAGGGGACAGGGCGCTCTGGAAACACCATATATTTT. It encodes CSVEGTGRSGNTIYF. Together with reference TRBV29-1 and TRBJ1-3, the CDR3 gives the full variable domain: SAVISQKPSRDICQRGTSLTIQCQVDSQVTMMFWYRQQPGQSLTLIATANQGSEATYESGFVIDKFPISRPNLTFSTLTVSNMSPEDSSIYLCSVEGTGRSGNTIYFGEGSWLTVV.

The chain uses TRBV15 and TRBJ1-5; TRBD1 matches at 9 bases. There are 17 residues in the CDR3. Germline V gene lookup returns CDR1 LNHNV and CDR2 YYDKDF (reference sequence). Trimming cost V 1 base and J 6 bases; bases outside gene matches: 10. CDR3 sequence (DNA): TGTGCCACCAGCAGAGGGACGGACAGGGGTTTCGTTCAGCCCCAGCATTTT. Residues: CATSRGTDRGFVQPQHF.

This rearrangement joins TRBV4-3 to TRBJ2-3, with TRBD1 matching over 8 bases. CDR1 is LGHNA and CDR2 is YSLEER in the germline V gene. J lost 10 bases, V lost 0 bases, and 6 bases had no gene match. The CDR3 length is 14 residues. The CDR3 reads CASSQDPGQGSQYF. The CDR3 coding sequence is TGCGCCAGCAGCCAAGATCCCGGACAGGGATCGCAGTATTTT.

The rearrangement links TRBV15 to TRBJ2-2; D is unresolved. The germline gives CDR1 LNHNV, CDR2 YYDKDF (reference sequence). The CDR3 totals 13 residues. The V and J ends lost 0 bases and 7 bases respectively, with 6 bases between them. CDR3 residues: CATSRDPHGELFF. The CDR3 DNA is TGTGCCACCAGCAGAGATCCCCACGGGGAGCTGTTTTTT.

The V call is TRBV15, the J call TRBJ2-2; D ambiguous. V shed 0 bases and J shed 5 bases, with 4 bases lying between them. CDR1 is LNHNV, CDR2 YYDKDF, per germline (reference sequence). The CDR3 is 13 residues long. CDR3 DNA: TGTGCCACCAGCAGAGATCGGACCGGGGAGCTGTTTTTT. Translation: CATSRDRTGELFF.

This clone has only a few counts. The V gene is TRBV27, the J gene TRBJ2-7, with 8 bases that match TRBD2. J lost 6 bases, V lost 0 bases, and 7 bases had no gene match. The V gene's germline CDR1 is MNHEY and CDR2 SMNVEV (reference sequence). This CDR3 is built from 15 residues. CDR3 DNA sequence: TGTGCCAGCAGTTTATCGGTCGGGGGGGCGTCCGAGCAGTACTTC. The encoded protein is CASSLSVGGASEQYF.

The chain has TRBV5-6 and TRBJ2-2, with TRBD1 as a possible D gene (5 bases). V shed 0 bases and J shed 3 bases, with 6 bases lying between them. The germline V gene has CDR1 SGHDT and CDR2 YYEEEE. The CDR3 spans 14 residues. CDR3 in amino acids: CASSLGQHTGELFF. CDR3 DNA: TGTGCCAGCAGCTTGGGACAGCACACCGGGGAGCTGTTTTTT.

The chain uses TRBV25-1 and TRBJ1-3; 7 bases fit TRBD1. The CDR3 covers 15 residues. Germline trimming cut 4 bases from V and 4 bases from J; bases unmatched to any gene: 7. Germline V gene lookup returns CDR1 MGHDK and CDR2 SYGVNS. CDR3 protein: CASSVQTGTGNTIYF. CDR3 nucleotides: TGTGCCAGCAGTGTTCAGACAGGGACAGGAAACACCATATATTTT.

The V gene is TRBV15, the J gene TRBJ2-5; 7 bases align to TRBD1. The CDR3 covers 13 residues. Germline CDR1 reads LNHNV; CDR2 reads YYDKDF (reference sequence). Losses at the gene ends were 6 bases for V and 4 bases for J; bases not matched to a gene: 5. This CDR3 reads CATRQTGTETQYF. The CDR3 region has the DNA TGTGCCACCAGACAGACAGGGACAGAGACCCAGTACTTC.

The chain is built from TRBV25-1 and TRBJ2-3, with TRBD2 matching 9 bases. The V gene end was trimmed by 7 bases and the J gene end by 3 bases; junction bases not matched to a gene: 5. The CDR3 is made up of 14 amino acids. Per germline, CDR1 MGHDK and CDR2 SYGVNS. The CDR3 reads CASKIAGETDTQYF. CDR3 sequence (DNA): TGTGCCAGCAAGATAGCGGGGGAAACAGATACGCAGTATTTT.

This clone was detected a few times. V is TRBV28 and J is TRBJ2-7; no definite D call. Germline V gives CDR1 MDHEN, CDR2 SYDVKM. The CDR3 has 14 residues. The V end lost 5 bases, the J end lost 4 bases, and 15 bases lay between the germline ends. This CDR3 is CASSTLRRGYEQYV. The CDR3 DNA sequence: TGTGCCAGCAGTACACTACGTCGAGGTTACGAGCAGTACGTC.

V and J are TRBV20-1 and TRBJ2-1; TRBD2 matches at 7 bases. With V trimmed by 6 bases and J by 10 bases, 6 bases remained unmatched. CDR3 length: 11 amino acids. Germline CDR1 is DFQATT and CDR2 is SNEGSKA (reference sequence). The CDR3: CSARGAGEQFF. CDR3 bases: TGCAGTGCCCGGGGAGCGGGGGAGCAGTTCTTC.

This clone was seen a few times. The CDR3 spells CASREDPWGQNYEQYF. The CDR3 DNA reads as TGTGCCAGCAGGGAGGACCCCTGGGGACAGAACTACGAGCAGTACTTC. This rearrangement joins TRBV2 to TRBJ2-7; 7 bases map to TRBD1. Trimming removed 6 bases from V and 3 bases from J; junction bases left unmatched: 14. The CDR3 sequence is 16 residues long. CDR1 and CDR2 from the germline V gene are SNHLY and FYNNEI.

This chain uses TRBV7-2 with TRBJ1-4, with D perhaps TRBD1 (6 bases). The CDR3 is 15 amino acids. V lost 0 bases and J lost 5, with 10 bases in between. Germline CDR1 reads SGHTA; CDR2 reads FQGNSA. CDR3 loop: CASSLAGGRNEKLFF. The DNA for the CDR3 is TGTGCCAGCAGCTTAGCGGGGGGGCGGAATGAAAAACTGTTTTTT.

The chain links TRBV5-4 to TRBJ2-5, with TRBD1 matching over 7 bases. Trimming at V came to 5 bases and at J to 10 bases, leaving 14 bases not matched to a gene. Germline V lookup: CDR1 SGHNT, CDR2 YYREEE (reference sequence). The CDR3 length is 14 residues. The CDR3, as DNA: TGTGCCAGCAGTTCCGGGACAGTCGTCCTAGACCAGTACTTC. Amino acids: CASSSGTVVLDQYF.

The chain employs TRBV14 and TRBJ2-3; TRBD2 aligns across 9 bases. Germline assignment: CDR1 SGHDN and CDR2 FVKESK. The V and J ends lost 0 bases and 5 bases, in that order; junction bases with no gene match: 6. The CDR3 covers 16 residues. CDR3 in amino acids: CASSQDGSGGRDTQYF. The CDR3 DNA reads TGTGCCAGCAGCCAAGATGGGAGCGGGGGGCGAGATACGCAGTATTTT.

V is TRBV15 and J is TRBJ2-3; 7 bases fit TRBD1. J lost 5 bases, V lost 2 bases, and 1 base had no gene match. Germline values: CDR1 LNHNV, CDR2 YYDKDF (reference sequence). There are 13 residues in the CDR3. The DNA for the CDR3 is TGTGCCACCAGCAGAAACAGGGGAGATACGCAGTATTTT. Residues: CATSRNRGDTQYF.

This chain connects TRBV2 to TRBJ1-2; D not resolved. The CDR3 contains 13 residues. Trimming took 3 bases from V and 4 from J, leaving 9 bases between them. The germline V gene has CDR1 SNHLY and CDR2 FYNNEI. The DNA for the CDR3 is TGTGCCAGCAGTGAGATCTCCGGCTATGGCTACACCTTC. This codes for CASSEISGYGYTF.

The rearrangement joins TRBV7-2 to TRBJ2-5; D is unclear. V was cut by 2 bases and J by 2 bases, with 9 bases left in between. Germline loops: CDR1 SGHTA, CDR2 FQGNSA. This CDR3 is built from 14 residues. CDR3 nucleotide sequence: TGTGCCAGCAGCTTACCGGCGACACAAGAGACCCAGTACTTC. It yields the protein CASSLPATQETQYF.

Worth noting for this clone: This sample includes further DNA sequences coding for the same CDR3. The V gene is TRBV7-2, the J gene TRBJ2-5; D unclear. The CDR3 covers 14 residues. The germline CDR1 and CDR2 sequences are SGHTA and FQGNSA. Trimming removed 1 base from V and 2 bases from J, with 8 bases in between. The CDR3, as DNA: TGTGCCAGCAGCTTAGGAGGATCTCAAGAGACCCAGTACTTC. Translating it yields CASSLGGSQETQYF.